Each of the 14 T cell receptor beta chains below was sequenced from the same sample in a study of Ad26.COV2.S vaccination and SARS-CoV-2 variants. Method: immunoSEQ multiplex PCR; TCRdb's copy keeps in-frame clones and lacks some. The repertoire has about 480,000 clones, roughly 87% of them found once; the top ten carry roughly 13%. Treatment meaning: some 20 received Ad26.COV2.S at low or high dose, single or two shots; about 5 received placebo; per-sample allocation not given. Sampling took place 63 days after the first vaccine or placebo injection. The starting material was peripheral blood, obtained in a trial of Ad26.COV2.S vaccine versus placebo. All receptors come from a person aged 18-60 years who received the Ad26.COV2.S COVID-19 vaccine or a placebo.

The chain recombines TRBV7-9 with TRBJ2-3; maybe TRBD1 (5 bases). The CDR3 runs 15 residues. Germline V gives CDR1 SEHNR, CDR2 FQNEAQ (reference sequence). V lost 1 base and J lost 2, with 10 bases in between. The CDR3 nucleotides are TGTGCCAGCAGCTTAGTGGGGCAGAACACAGATACGCAGTATTTT. Translated: CASSLVGQNTDTQYF. Drawing the rest from reference TRBV7-9 and TRBJ2-3, the complete variable domain is DTGVSQNPRHKITKRGQNVTFRCDPISEHNRLYWYRQTLGQGPEFLTYFQNEAQLEKSRLLSDRFSAERPKGSFSTLEIQRTEQGDSAMYLCASSLVGQNTDTQYFGPGTRLTVL.

The gene calls are TRBV7-2 and TRBJ1-2; 7 bases line up with TRBD1. The CDR3 is 15 residues long. Per the germline V gene, CDR1 is SGHTA and CDR2 is FQGNSA. V lost 5 bases and J lost 8; bases outside the gene matches: 14. In nucleotides, the CDR3 is TGTGCCAGCAGCCCGGGACAGTTATCTGGGTACGGCTACACCTTC. This gives the protein CASSPGQLSGYGYTF.

Written as DNA, the CDR3 is TGTGCCAGCAGCCGGGACGGCGACACTGAAGCTTTCTTT. Encoded protein: CASSRDGDTEAFF. V gene TRBV6-2 or TRBV6-3 combines with J gene TRBJ1-1; D may be TRBD1 (5 bases). Germline V gene data show CDR1 as MNHEY and CDR2 as SVGEGT. V dropped 6 bases and J dropped 3 bases, with 11 bases sitting between them. The CDR3 spans 13 residues.

The chain combines TRBV5-1 with TRBJ1-1, with D possibly matching TRBD1 (5 bases). The CDR3 extends over 14 amino acids. Germline V CDR1 and CDR2: SGHRS, YFSETQ. The ends were cut back, 4 bases at V and 1 base at J, with 11 bases in the middle. As DNA, the CDR3 is TGCGCCAGCAGCCCAGACAGACCGAACACTGAAGCTTTCTTT. Amino acids: CASSPDRPNTEAFF.

The chain joins TRBV6-5 to TRBJ2-1; D remains unclear. Germline CDR1 is MNHEY and CDR2 is SVGAGI. V lost 0 bases and J 9 bases, leaving 18 bases between the germline ends. This CDR3 contains 16 residues. CDR3 loop: CASSYSSIDLISEQFF. The CDR3 DNA reads as TGTGCCAGCAGTTACTCATCCATTGACCTAATATCTGAGCAGTTCTTC.

Comment on this clone: The junction and the germline gene differ at one end; a read error may be behind it. V is TRBV3-1 (or the pseudogene TRBV3-2) and J is TRBJ2-7; a possible D gene is TRBD2 (5 bases). CDR1 and CDR2 from the germline V gene are LGHDT and YNNKEL (reference sequence). The CDR3 runs 13 residues. The CDR3 sequence is CASSQIKLGGAIF. The CDR3 DNA follows: TGTGCCAGCAGCCAAATAAAACTAGGAGGTGCGATCTTC.

The V call is TRBV2, the J call TRBJ2-3; D uncertain. Trimming stripped 9 bases from V and 6 bases from J, with 16 bases between. This CDR3 has 13 amino acids. Germline V gene lookup returns CDR1 SNHLY and CDR2 FYNNEI. The CDR3 nucleotides read TGTGCCAGGACAAAGGGCCGTCTGGATACGCAGTATTTT. Protein: CARTKGRLDTQYF.

This clone was observed a handful of times. The chain links TRBV4-2 to TRBJ1-2; 10 nucleotides match TRBD1. Germline CDR1 reads LGHNA; CDR2 reads YNFKEQ. The CDR3 is made up of 16 amino acids. Germline trimming cut 4 bases from V and 6 bases from J; bases unmatched to any gene: 11. The CDR3, as DNA: TGTGCCAGCAGCCTATCGGGACAGGGGAGTTTAGATGGCTACACCTTC. Its translation: CASSLSGQGSLDGYTF.

The genes are TRBV4-3 and TRBJ1-3; no clear D gene. The CDR3 totals 16 residues. Germline values: CDR1 LGHNA, CDR2 YSLEER. V dropped 0 bases and J dropped 0 bases, with 9 bases sitting between them. The CDR3: CASSQDHQISGNTIYF. CDR3 sequence (DNA): TGCGCCAGCAGCCAAGATCACCAGATCTCTGGAAACACCATATATTTT.

Only one count was recorded for this clone. V usage is TRBV28 and J usage is TRBJ2-1; TRBD2 aligns across 8 bases. Germline-derived CDR1 and CDR2 are MDHEN and SYDVKM. Trimming removed 3 bases from V and 12 bases from J; junction bases left unmatched: 13. The CDR3 runs 15 residues. The CDR3 bases are TGTGCCAGCAGTTTCTCGGGACTAGGGTCCTTTGGGCAGTTCTTC. Translated, it gives CASSFSGLGSFGQFF.

The chain combines TRBV11-2 with TRBJ2-3; TRBD2 aligns across 7 bases. Losses at the gene ends were 2 bases for V and 6 bases for J; bases not matched to a gene: 5. CDR1 SGHAT and CDR2 FQNNGV come from the germline V gene. This CDR3 spans 14 amino acids. DNA of the CDR3: TGTGCCAGCAGCTTATGGGCGGGGGAGGATACGCAGTATTTT. Its translation is CASSLWAGEDTQYF.

J is TRBJ2-5 and V is TRBV28; TRBD2 matches 9 bases. V dropped 4 bases and J dropped 0; count of bases not matched to a gene: 9. The CDR3 is 17 residues long. The V gene's germline CDR1 is MDHEN and CDR2 SYDVKM. CDR3: CASSYGLAGLYQETQYF. CDR3 DNA sequence: TGTGCCAGCAGTTACGGCCTAGCGGGATTGTACCAAGAGACCCAGTACTTC.

In its sample, this clone was seen once. V is TRBV10-3 and J is TRBJ2-3, with a tentative D call TRBD2 (5 bases). V lost 3 bases to trimming and J lost 0 bases, with 16 bases between them. Germline V gene sequence: CDR1 ENHRY, CDR2 SYGVKD. This CDR3 has 17 amino acids. The CDR3: CAISDPRAGRSTDTQYF. The CDR3 bases are TGTGCCATCAGTGACCCGAGGGCTGGGCGGAGCACAGATACGCAGTATTTT.

This clone has a handful of counts. This rearrangement joins TRBV7-9 to TRBJ2-7; D perhaps matches TRBD2 (6 bases). V shed 3 bases and J shed 5 bases, with 14 bases lying between them. CDR1 and CDR2 from the germline V gene are SEHNR and FQNEAQ (reference sequence). The CDR3 runs 14 residues. The CDR3 DNA reads as TGTGCCAGCAGCTTGGGGACTTCGATCGACGAGCAGTACTTC. This gives the protein CASSLGTSIDEQYF.